One T cell receptor beta chain is described in this entry. Trimming took off 5 bases at V and 4 bases at J, with 23 bases between the two ends. The CDR3 length is 17 residues. Germline V gene sequence: CDR1 LNHDA, CDR2 SQIVND (reference sequence). The source of the sample is a study of T cell changes during pregnancy in multiple sclerosis. Measured with immunoSEQ multiplex PCR; TCRdb has only the in-frame clones, and not every one. This sample has about 120,000 clones, with over 85% found just once. This TCR derives from a female donor with multiple sclerosis, enrolled in a pregnancy study. The rearrangement joins TRBV19 to TRBJ1-2, with a tentative D call TRBD1 (6 bases). The specimen was peripheral blood, collected before pregnancy. The CDR3 sequence: CASSDQIGGGLAYGYTF. For the CDR3, the DNA is TGTGCCAGTAGTGATCAGATTGGGGGGGGCCTCGCCTATGGCTACACCTTC.